The 5 T cell receptor beta chains presented below share a single source sample, sequenced in a study of T cells expressing NK-cell markers. TCRdb reprocessed the 5' RACE reads and reports one entry per CDR3 protein, with no DNA. The sample data list approximately 420,000 distinct CDR3 sequences. The specimen was blood T cells: a sorted CD56 or NKG2C T cell subset, CD4+ or CD8+ T cells, or bulk PBMC T cells (not recorded which). These receptors all stem from a woman aged 45-65 years in good health.

This chain uses TRBV29-1 with TRBJ2-5; TCRdb gives TRBD2 as the D gene, but with no DNA this cannot be confirmed. This CDR3 spans 12 amino acids. Germline lookup yields CDR1 SQVTM and CDR2 ANQGSEA. Here the CDR3 reads CSARTSGRAQYF.

The rearrangement links TRBV6-1 to TRBJ2-5; lacking DNA, the TRBD2 call made by TCRdb goes unchecked. Looked up from germline, CDR1 is MNHNS and CDR2 is SASEGT. CDR3 length equals 13 residues. CDR3 residues: CASSGGWRETQYF.

This chain uses TRBV2 with TRBJ2-7; TCRdb's D call of TRBD2 is untestable without DNA. The length of the CDR3 is 15 residues. Germline V lookup: CDR1 SNHLY, CDR2 FYNNEI. The CDR3 sequence: CASSPILAGGTEQYF.

CDR3 sequence: CASRPVMGLNTEAFF. The chain has TRBV5-4 and TRBJ1-1. CDR1 and CDR2 from the germline V gene are SGHNT and YYREEE (reference sequence). The CDR3 has 15 residues.

The chain links TRBV7-8 to TRBJ2-7; TCRdb indicates TRBD2, and absent DNA this call remains unverified. Germline V gene sequence: CDR1 SGHVS, CDR2 FQNEAQ. CDR3 size: 15 residues. CDR3: CASSSQRFSSYEQYF.